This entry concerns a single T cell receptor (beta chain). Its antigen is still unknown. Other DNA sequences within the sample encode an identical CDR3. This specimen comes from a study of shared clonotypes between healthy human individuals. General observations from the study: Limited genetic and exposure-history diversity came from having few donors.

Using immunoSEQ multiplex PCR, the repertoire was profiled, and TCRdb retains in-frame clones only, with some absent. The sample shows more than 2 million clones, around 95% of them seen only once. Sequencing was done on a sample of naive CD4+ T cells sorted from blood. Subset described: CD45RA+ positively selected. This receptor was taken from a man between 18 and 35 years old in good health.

The CDR3 here is CASSLGLAGNYEQYF. The CDR3 DNA reads TGTGCCAGCAGCTTAGGTCTGGCAGGGAACTACGAGCAGTACTTC. The chain links TRBV11-2 to TRBJ2-7, with D perhaps TRBD1 (5 bases). In germline, CDR1 is SGHAT, CDR2 FQNNGV. Trimming cost V 1 base and J 3 bases, with 13 bases left between them. The CDR3 spans 15 residues.